This TCR beta chain was sequenced for a study of cytomegalovirus exposure and HLA in healthy donors. PCR involved 60 Vbeta and 13 Jbeta primers. The protocol was immunoSEQ multiplex PCR, while the TCRdb copy is restricted to in-frame clones and leaves out a portion. The sample yields 93,000 or so clones, almost 80% seen once. Regarding the study as a whole: TCR sequences were mostly rare, though some public TCRs occurred in many donors.

Points on this clone: Its antigen is not identified.

V lost 0 bases to trimming and J lost 3 bases; unmatched junction nucleotides: 5. Germline CDR1 MNHEY, CDR2 SVGAGI. The CDR3 totals 15 residues. Material for sequencing was PBMCs. This TCR was recovered from a man aged 50 to 60 in good health and CMV-seropositive. This chain connects TRBV6-5 to TRBJ2-7; 7 nucleotides align to TRBD2. The CDR3 region has the DNA TGTGCCAGCAGTTACTCGGCTAGCGGAGTCTACGAGCAGTACTTC. Protein sequence: CASSYSASGVYEQYF.